The subject of this entry is one T cell receptor (beta chain). As yet, its antigen is unknown. CDR3 length equals 16 residues. With 8 bases clipped from V and 4 bases from J, the junction kept 11 bases outside the gene matches. The germline V gene encodes CDR1 SGHDT and CDR2 YYEEEE. This record belongs to a study of shared clonotypes between healthy human individuals. Broader study findings: Non-shared clonotypes were found to have lower generation probabilities than the clonotypes that were shared by all four of the sorted-subset donors.

None of the donors, who were healthy HIV-negative adults, had recently had acute infections or vaccinations. It was into CD45RA+ naive and CD45RA-negative memory subsets that the CD4+ cells were split. For every subset, genomic DNA was evenly distributed across several immunoSEQ plates. TCRdb's copy holds only in-frame clones and misses some; the assay was immunoSEQ multiplex PCR. The sample holds around 600,000 clones, around 97% seen once. The chain is built from TRBV5-6 and TRBJ2-2; 10 nucleotides agree with TRBD2. The source material was naive CD4+ T cells sorted from blood. Subset: CD45RA+ positively selected. This clonotype was sampled from a woman aged 30 to 39 in good health. The DNA of the CDR3 is TGTGCCAGTCGGTCTAGCGGGAGTGCGGGCACCGGGGAGCTGTTTTTT. As protein: CASRSSGSAGTGELFF.